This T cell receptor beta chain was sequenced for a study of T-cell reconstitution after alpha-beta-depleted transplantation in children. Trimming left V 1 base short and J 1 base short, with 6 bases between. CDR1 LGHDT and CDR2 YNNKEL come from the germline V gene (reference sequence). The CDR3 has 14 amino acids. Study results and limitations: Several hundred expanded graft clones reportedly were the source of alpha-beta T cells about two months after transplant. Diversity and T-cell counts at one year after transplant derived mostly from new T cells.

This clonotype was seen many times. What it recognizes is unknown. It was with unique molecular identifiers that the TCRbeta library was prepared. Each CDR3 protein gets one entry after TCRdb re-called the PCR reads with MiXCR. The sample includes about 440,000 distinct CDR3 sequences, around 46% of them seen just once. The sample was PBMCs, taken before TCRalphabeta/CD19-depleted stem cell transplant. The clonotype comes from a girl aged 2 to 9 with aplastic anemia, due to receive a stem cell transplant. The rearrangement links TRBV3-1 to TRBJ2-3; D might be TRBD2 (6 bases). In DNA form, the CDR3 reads TGTGCCAGCAGCCAAGCGGGGGGCACAGATACGCAGTATTTT. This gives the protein CASSQAGGTDTQYF.